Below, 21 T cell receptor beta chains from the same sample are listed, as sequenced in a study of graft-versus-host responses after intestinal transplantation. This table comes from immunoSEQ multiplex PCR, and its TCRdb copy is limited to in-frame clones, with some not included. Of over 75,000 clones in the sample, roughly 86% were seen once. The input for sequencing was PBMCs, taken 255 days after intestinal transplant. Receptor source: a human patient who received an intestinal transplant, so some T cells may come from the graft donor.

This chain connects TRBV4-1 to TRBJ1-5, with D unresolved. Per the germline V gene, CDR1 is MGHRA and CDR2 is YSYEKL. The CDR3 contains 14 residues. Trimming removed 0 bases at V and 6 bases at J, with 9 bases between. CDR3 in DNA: TGCGCCAGCAGCCAAGACATTGGGAGTCAGCCCCAGCATTTT. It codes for CASSQDIGSQPQHF.

The CDR3 spells CASSAQGTFTYEQYV. The CDR3 DNA reads TGTGCCAGCAGTGCACAGGGGACTTTTACCTACGAGCAGTACGTC. V usage is TRBV6-1 and J usage is TRBJ2-7; D is possibly TRBD1 (7 bases). Germline V gene sequence: CDR1 MNHNS, CDR2 SASEGT. Trimming stripped 4 bases from V and 2 bases from J, with 15 bases between. This CDR3 spans 15 amino acids.

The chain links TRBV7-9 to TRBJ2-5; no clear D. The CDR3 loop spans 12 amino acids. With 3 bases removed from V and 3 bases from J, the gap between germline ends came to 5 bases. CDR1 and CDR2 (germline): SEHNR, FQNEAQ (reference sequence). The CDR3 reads CASSFGEETQYF. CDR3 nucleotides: TGTGCCAGCAGCTTTGGGGAAGAGACCCAGTACTTC.

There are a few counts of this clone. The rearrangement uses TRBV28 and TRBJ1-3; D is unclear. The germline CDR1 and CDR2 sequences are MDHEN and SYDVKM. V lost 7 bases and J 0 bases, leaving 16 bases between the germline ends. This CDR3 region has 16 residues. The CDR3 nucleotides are TGTGCCAGCATCCCGGTGGGGAGACCCTCTGGAAACACCATATATTTT. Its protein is CASIPVGRPSGNTIYF.

The CDR3 DNA reads TGCGCCAGCAGGTTCCCCTACGAGCAGTACTTC. Protein product: CASRFPYEQYF. The chain is built from TRBV5-1 and TRBJ2-7; D is unclear. CDR1 SGHRS and CDR2 YFSETQ come from the germline V gene. V shed 5 bases and J shed 2 bases, with 5 bases lying between them. This CDR3 spans 11 amino acids.

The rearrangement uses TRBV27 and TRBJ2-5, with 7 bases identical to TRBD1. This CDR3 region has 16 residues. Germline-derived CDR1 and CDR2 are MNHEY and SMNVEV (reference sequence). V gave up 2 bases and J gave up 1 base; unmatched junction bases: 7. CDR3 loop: CASSLGATGAQETQYF. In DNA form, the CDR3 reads TGTGCCAGCAGTTTAGGGGCAACAGGGGCCCAAGAGACCCAGTACTTC.

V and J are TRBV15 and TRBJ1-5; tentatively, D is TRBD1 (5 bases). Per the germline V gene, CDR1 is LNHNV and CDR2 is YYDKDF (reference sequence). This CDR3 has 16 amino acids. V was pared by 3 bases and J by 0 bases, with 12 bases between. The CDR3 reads CATSSQQENSNQPQHF. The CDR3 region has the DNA TGTGCCACCAGCAGCCAACAGGAAAATAGCAATCAGCCCCAGCATTTT.

CDR3 nucleotide sequence: TGCGCCAGCAGCCAACAAGGGCGGGGCGGGAGCTACGAGCAGTACTTC. This translates into CASSQQGRGGSYEQYF. V usage is TRBV4-1 and J usage is TRBJ2-7, with 7 bases matching TRBD2. CDR1 MGHRA and CDR2 YSYEKL come from the germline V gene. J lost 3 bases, V lost 2 bases, and 10 bases had no gene match. The CDR3 length is 16 residues.

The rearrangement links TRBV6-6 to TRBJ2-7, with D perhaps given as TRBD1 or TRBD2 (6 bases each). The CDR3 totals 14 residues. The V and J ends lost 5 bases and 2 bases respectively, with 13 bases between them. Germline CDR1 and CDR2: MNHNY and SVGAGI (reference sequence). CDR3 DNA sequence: TGTGCCAGCAGTAGGGGGGAAGGCACCTACGAGCAGTACGTC. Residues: CASSRGEGTYEQYV.

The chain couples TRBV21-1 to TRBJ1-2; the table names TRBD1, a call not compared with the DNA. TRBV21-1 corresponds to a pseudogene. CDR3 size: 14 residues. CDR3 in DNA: TGTGCCAGCAGCCCGGGACAGGGGGACTATGGCTACACCTTC. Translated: CASSPGQGDYGYTF.

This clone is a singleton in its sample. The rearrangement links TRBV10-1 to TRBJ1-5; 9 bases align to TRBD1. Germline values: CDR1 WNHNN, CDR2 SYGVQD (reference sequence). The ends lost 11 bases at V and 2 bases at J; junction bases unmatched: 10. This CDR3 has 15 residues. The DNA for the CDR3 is TGCGCCCGACCTTCGACAGGGGGTGGCAATCAGCCCCAGCATTTT. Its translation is CARPSTGGGNQPQHF.

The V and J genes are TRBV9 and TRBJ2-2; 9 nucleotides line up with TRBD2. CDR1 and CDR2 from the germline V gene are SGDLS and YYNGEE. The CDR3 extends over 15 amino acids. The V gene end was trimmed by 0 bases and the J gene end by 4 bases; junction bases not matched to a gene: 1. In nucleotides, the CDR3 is TGTGCCAGCAGCGTAGGTAGCGGGGGCACCGGGGAGCTGTTTTTT. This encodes CASSVGSGGTGELFF.

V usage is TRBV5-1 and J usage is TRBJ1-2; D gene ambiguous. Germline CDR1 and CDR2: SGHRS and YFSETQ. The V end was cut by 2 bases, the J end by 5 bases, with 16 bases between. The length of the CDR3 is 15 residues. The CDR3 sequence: CASSFQTDLGYGYTF. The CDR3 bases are TGCGCCAGCAGCTTCCAAACTGACCTGGGATATGGCTACACCTTC.

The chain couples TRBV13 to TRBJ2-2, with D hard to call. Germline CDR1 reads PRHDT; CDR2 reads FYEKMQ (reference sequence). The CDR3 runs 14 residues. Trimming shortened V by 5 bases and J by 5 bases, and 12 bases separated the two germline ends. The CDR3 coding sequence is TGTGCCAGCAGCGCCCTTTTGCGTACCGGGGAGCTGTTTTTT. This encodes CASSALLRTGELFF.

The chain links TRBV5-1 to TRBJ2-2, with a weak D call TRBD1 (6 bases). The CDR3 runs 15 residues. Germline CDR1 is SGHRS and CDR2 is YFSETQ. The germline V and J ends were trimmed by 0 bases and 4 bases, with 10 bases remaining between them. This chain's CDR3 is CASSLATGFTGELFF. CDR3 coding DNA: TGCGCCAGCAGCTTGGCCACAGGGTTCACCGGGGAGCTGTTTTTT.

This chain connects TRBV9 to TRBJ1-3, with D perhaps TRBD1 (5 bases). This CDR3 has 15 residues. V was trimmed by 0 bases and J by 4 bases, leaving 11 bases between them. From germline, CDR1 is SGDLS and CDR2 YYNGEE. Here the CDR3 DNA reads TGTGCCAGCAGCGTAGGGAGGGGTGGAGGAAACACCATATATTTT. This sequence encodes CASSVGRGGGNTIYF.

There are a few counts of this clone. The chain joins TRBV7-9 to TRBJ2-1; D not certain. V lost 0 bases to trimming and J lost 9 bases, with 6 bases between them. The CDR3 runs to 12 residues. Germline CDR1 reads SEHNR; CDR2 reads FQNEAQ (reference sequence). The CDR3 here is CASSLALGEQFF. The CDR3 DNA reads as TGTGCCAGCAGCTTAGCGCTGGGTGAGCAGTTCTTC.

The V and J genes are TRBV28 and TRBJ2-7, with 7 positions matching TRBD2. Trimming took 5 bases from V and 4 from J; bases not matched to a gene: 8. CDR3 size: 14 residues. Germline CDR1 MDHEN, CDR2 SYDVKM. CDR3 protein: CASSTGTNSYEQYV. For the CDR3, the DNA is TGTGCCAGCAGTACCGGGACTAACTCTTACGAGCAGTACGTC.

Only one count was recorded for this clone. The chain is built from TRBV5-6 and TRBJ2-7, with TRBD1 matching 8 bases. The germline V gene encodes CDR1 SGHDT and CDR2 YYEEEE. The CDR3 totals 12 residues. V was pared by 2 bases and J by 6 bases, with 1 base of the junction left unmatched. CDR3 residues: CASSLTGGEQYF. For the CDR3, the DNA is TGTGCCAGCAGCTTAACAGGGGGCGAGCAGTACTTC.

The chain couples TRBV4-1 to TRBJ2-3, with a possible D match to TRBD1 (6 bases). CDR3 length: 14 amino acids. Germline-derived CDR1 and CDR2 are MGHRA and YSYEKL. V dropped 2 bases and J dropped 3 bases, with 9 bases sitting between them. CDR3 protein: CASSQLGQTDTQYF. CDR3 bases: TGCGCCAGCAGCCAACTCGGACAGACAGATACGCAGTATTTT.

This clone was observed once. The DNA of the CDR3 is TGTGCCAGCAGTGTATCTCTGGACAACACTGAAGCTTTCTTT. Protein sequence: CASSVSLDNTEAFF. The chain carries TRBV6-1 and TRBJ1-1; D unclear. The germline gives CDR1 MNHNS, CDR2 SASEGT. The CDR3 runs 14 residues. The V and J ends lost 4 bases and 2 bases respectively, with 11 bases between them.